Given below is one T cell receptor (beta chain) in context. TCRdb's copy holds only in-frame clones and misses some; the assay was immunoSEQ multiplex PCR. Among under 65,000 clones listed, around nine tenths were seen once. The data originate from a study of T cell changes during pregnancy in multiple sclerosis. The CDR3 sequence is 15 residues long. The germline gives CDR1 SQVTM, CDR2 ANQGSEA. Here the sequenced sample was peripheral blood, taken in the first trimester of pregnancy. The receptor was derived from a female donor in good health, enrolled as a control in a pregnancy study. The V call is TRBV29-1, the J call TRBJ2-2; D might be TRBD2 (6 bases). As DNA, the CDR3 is TGCAGTTTCGCTAAGGGGACTCCCAACACCGGGGAGCTGTTTTTT. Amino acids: CSFAKGTPNTGELFF.